A single T cell receptor beta chain is shown here with its context. Its antigen is still unknown. The data originate from a study of T cell repertoires in cytomegalovirus infection. Overall study: Public TCR beta signature analysis indicated the presence of both CMV infection and matching HLA type.

Study observations and caveats: Totalled public TCR beta family frequency picked out people who carried CMV plus the relevant HLA. Across the ex vivo response, the dominant clonotypes were HLA-C-restricted CMV-specific TCR beta clonotypes.

The CDR3 consists of 14 residues. Looked up from germline, CDR1 is SGHRS and CDR2 is YFSETQ. V was cut by 0 bases and J by 7 bases, with 11 bases left in between. Each CDR3 protein gets one entry after TCRdb re-called the reads with MiXCR. The table lists hundreds of thousands of distinct CDR3 sequences, under 55% of them singletons, with roughly two fifths in the top ten. The chain carries TRBV5-1 and TRBJ2-1; D is perhaps TRBD2 (6 bases). The sequenced sample was cultured PBMCs, obtained from culture after CMV antigen stimulation. This TCR came from a human donor in good health (CMV status not recorded). Some clones in this sample may be carry-over from other donors' samples. The CDR3, as DNA: TGCGCCAGCAGCTTGGTTGGGGGAGGAAATGAGCAGTTCTTC. This encodes CASSLVGGGNEQFF.